This TCR beta chain was identified during a study of blood T cell repertoires in COVID-19. Study context: COVID-19 samples, acute and convalescent, were from the United States, Italy and Spain. Sample material is recorded as cDNA or gDNA derived from T cells, B-cell-depleted T cells, or PBMCs.

The length of the CDR3 is 14 residues. The germline V gene encodes CDR1 SNHLY and CDR2 FYNNEI. V dropped 7 bases and J dropped 9; count of bases not matched to a gene: 6. Profiling relied on immunoSEQ multiplex PCR, and the TCRdb table lists in-frame clones only, not all of them. Among some 270,000 clones listed, around nine tenths were seen once. The sample was peripheral blood. The V call is TRBV2, the J call TRBJ1-6; 10 bases are shared with TRBD1. The receptor comes from a woman aged 55-69 years who had recovered from COVID-19. The CDR3 DNA reads TGTGCCAGCAAGCGGGGGACAGGGGTTTCACCCCTCCACTTT. Amino acid sequence: CASKRGTGVSPLHF.